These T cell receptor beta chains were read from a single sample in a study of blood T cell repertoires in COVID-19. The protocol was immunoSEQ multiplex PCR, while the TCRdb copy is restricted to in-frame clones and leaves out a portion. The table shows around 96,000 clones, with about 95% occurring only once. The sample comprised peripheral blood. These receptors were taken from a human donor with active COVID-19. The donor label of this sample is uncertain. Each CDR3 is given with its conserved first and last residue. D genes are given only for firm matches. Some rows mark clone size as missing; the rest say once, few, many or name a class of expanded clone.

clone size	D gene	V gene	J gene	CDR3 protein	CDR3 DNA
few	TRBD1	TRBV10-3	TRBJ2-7	CAISERTGSFYEQYF	TGTGCCATCAGTGAAAGGACAGGGAGTTTTTACGAGCAGTACTTC
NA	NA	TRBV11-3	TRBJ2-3	CASSLGPSADTQYF	TGTGCCAGCAGCTTGGGGCCCTCGGCGGATACGCAGTATTTT
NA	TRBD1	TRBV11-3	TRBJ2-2	CASSRWDRAVAGELFF	TGTGCCAGCAGCCGCTGGGACAGGGCTGTTGCCGGGGAGCTGTTTTTT
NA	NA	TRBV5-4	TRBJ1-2	CASSLGGRGYGYTF	TGTGCCAGCAGCCTGGGGGGGCGCGGCTATGGCTACACCTTC
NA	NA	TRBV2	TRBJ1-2	CASSRSSLDAGYTF	TGTGCCAGCAGTCGGAGCTCTTTAGACGCTGGCTACACCTTC
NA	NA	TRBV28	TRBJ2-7	CASRTEAEQYF	TGTGCCAGCAGGACAGAGGCCGAGCAGTACTTC
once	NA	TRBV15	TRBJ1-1	CATSTVTNTEAFF	TGTGCCACCAGCACGGTTACGAACACTGAAGCTTTCTTT
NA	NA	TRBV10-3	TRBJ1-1	CAISEGLLGQGNTEAFF	TGTGCCATCAGTGAAGGATTGTTGGGGCAAGGGAACACTGAAGCTTTCTTT
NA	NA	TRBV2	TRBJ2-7	CASSSQGGGKYF	TGTGCCAGCAGTTCCCAAGGAGGGGGCAAGTACTTC
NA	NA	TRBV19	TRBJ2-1	CASSIVRGDGQFF	TGTGCCAGTAGTATTGTCCGGGGAGATGGGCAGTTCTTC
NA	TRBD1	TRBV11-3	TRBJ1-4	CASSARDRTNEKLFF	TGTGCCAGCAGCGCACGGGACAGGACTAATGAAAAACTGTTTTTT
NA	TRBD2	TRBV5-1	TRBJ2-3	CATATGTSDDSDTQYF	TGCGCCACCGCGACCGGGACTAGCGATGATTCAGATACGCAGTATTTT
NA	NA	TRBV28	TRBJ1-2	CASTEYDRNNYGYTF	TGTGCCAGCACCGAATACGACAGAAATAACTATGGCTACACCTTC
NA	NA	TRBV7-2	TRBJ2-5	CASSPDMTQYF	TGTGCCAGCAGCCCTGACATGACCCAGTACTTC
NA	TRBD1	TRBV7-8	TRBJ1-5	CASSLRQGPSGDNQPQHF	TGTGCCAGCAGCCTAAGACAGGGGCCGAGTGGGGACAATCAGCCCCAGCATTTT
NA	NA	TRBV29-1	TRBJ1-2	CSVELQGRGDGYTF	TGCAGCGTTGAATTGCAGGGGCGGGGGGATGGCTACACCTTC
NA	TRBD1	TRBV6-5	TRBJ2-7	CASSRTGGDYEQYF	TGTGCCAGCAGCCGAACAGGGGGCGACTACGAGCAGTACTTC
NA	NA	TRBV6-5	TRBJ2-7	CASRDTTYEQYF	TGTGCCAGCAGAGACACCACCTACGAGCAGTACTTC
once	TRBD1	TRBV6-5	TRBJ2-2	CASSLRQGYTGELFF	TGTGCCAGCAGTTTAAGACAGGGGTACACCGGGGAGCTGTTTTTT
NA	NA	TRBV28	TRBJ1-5	CASALPEGHQPQHF	TGTGCCAGCGCCCTCCCGGAGGGACATCAGCCCCAGCATTTT
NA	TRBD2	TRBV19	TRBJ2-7	CASSIGTTSEQYF	TGTGCCAGTAGTATCGGGACTACGTCTGAGCAGTACTTC
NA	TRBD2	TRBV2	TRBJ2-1	CASRMTSGDPRYEQFF	TGTGCCAGCAGGATGACTAGCGGGGACCCTCGCTATGAGCAGTTCTTC
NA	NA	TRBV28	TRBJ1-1	CASPAPGQNTEAFF	TGTGCCAGCCCTGCTCCGGGACAGAACACTGAAGCTTTCTTT
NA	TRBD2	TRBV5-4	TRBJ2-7	CASSFGGDQGPYEQYF	TGTGCCAGCAGCTTCGGGGGGGACCAGGGCCCCTACGAGCAGTACTTC
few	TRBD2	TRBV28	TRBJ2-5	CASSLLGSGGGRETQYF	TGTGCCAGCAGTTTGTTGGGTTCCGGGGGGGGCAGGGAGACCCAGTACTTC
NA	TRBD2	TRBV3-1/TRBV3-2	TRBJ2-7	CASSLRGLVVYEQYF	TGTGCCAGCAGCCTCCGAGGACTAGTAGTCTACGAGCAGTACTTC
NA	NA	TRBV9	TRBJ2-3	CASSVVGAGSTDTQYF	TGTGCCAGCAGCGTAGTCGGTGCGGGCAGCACAGATACGCAGTATTTT
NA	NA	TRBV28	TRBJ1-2	CASTQTGRGLANYGYTF	TGTGCCAGCACACAAACTGGAAGGGGCCTAGCTAACTATGGCTACACCTTC
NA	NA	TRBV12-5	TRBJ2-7	CASGLVTGKFYEQYF	TGTGCTAGTGGTTTGGTAACAGGAAAGTTCTACGAGCAGTACTTC
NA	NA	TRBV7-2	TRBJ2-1	CASSLAREYNEQFF	TGTGCCAGCAGCTTAGCTAGGGAGTACAATGAGCAGTTCTTC
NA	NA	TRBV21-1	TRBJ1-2	CASSIQGYYGYTF	TGTGCCAGCAGCATTCAGGGCTACTATGGCTACACCTTC
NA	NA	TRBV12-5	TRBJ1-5	CASGSEISNQPQHF	TGTGCTAGTGGTTCGGAGATTAGCAATCAGCCCCAGCATTTT
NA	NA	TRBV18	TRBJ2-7	CASSLDRGLHEQYF	TGTGCCAGCTCCCTGGATAGGGGGTTACACGAGCAGTACTTC
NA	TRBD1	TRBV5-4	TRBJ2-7	CASSRDRGRSEQYF	TGTGCCAGTTCCCGGGACAGGGGGCGGAGCGAGCAGTACTTC
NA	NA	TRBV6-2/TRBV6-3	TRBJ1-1	CASSTPTGGTEAFF	TGTGCCAGCAGTACACCGACAGGAGGCACTGAAGCTTTCTTT
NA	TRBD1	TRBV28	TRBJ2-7	CASSSMDLDRGRYEQYF	TGTGCCAGCAGTTCCATGGACTTGGACAGGGGGAGATATGAGCAGTACTTC
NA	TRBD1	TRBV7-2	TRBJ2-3	CASSPTGAKLYGTDTQYF	TGTGCCAGCAGCCCAACAGGGGCTAAGCTCTATGGGACAGATACGCAGTATTTT
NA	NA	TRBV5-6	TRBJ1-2	CASSLGMTPPATYYGYTF	TGTGCCAGCAGCTTGGGGATGACACCACCCGCAACCTATTATGGCTACACCTTC
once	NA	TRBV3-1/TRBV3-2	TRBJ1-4	CASSPRVNGKLFF	TGTGCCAGCAGCCCTAGAGTTAATGGAAAACTGTTTTTT
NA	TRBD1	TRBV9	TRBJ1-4	CASSALGGSTNEKLFF	TGTGCCAGCAGCGCCCTAGGGGGCTCGACTAATGAAAAACTGTTTTTT
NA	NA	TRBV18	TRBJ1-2	CASSPDRNYGYTF	TGTGCCAGCTCTCCCGACAGAAACTATGGCTACACCTTC
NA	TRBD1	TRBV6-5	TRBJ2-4	CASRQGPKNIQYF	TGTGCCAGCCGACAGGGACCCAAAAACATTCAGTACTTC
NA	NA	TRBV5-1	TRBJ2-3	CASSLVGGPDTQYF	TGCGCCAGCAGCTTGGTCGGGGGGCCAGATACGCAGTATTTT
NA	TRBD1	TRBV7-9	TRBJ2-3	CASSEPGQSTDTQYF	TGTGCCAGCAGCGAGCCGGGACAGAGCACAGATACGCAGTATTTT
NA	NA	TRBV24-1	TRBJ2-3	CATSVGRGASTDTQYF	TGTGCCACCAGTGTGGGCCGGGGGGCTAGCACAGATACGCAGTATTTT
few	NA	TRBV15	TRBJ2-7	CATSNSLYEQYF	TGTGCCACCAGTAACAGTCTTTACGAGCAGTACTTC